Listed here are 9 T cell receptor beta chains from one sample, sequenced in a study of blood T cell repertoires in COVID-19. Libraries were prepared by immunoSEQ multiplex PCR; TCRdb keeps only in-frame clonotypes and omits some of them. The data show about 120,000 clones, with roughly 80% seen just once and 8.5% to 12% held by the top ten. The sequenced material came from peripheral blood. The source of these receptors is a human donor in a cohort sampled during active COVID-19.

This chain links TRBV11-3 with TRBJ1-4; D call uncertain. Between the trimmed V and J ends, which lost 5 bases and 0 bases, there was a span of 7 bases. This CDR3 contains 14 residues. Germline CDR1 reads SGHNT; CDR2 reads YENEEA. The DNA for the CDR3 is TGTGCCAGCAGCCCGCTAGCAACTAATGAAAAACTGTTTTTT. Protein product: CASSPLATNEKLFF.

CDR3 region: CASSPLAEFTDTQYF. In DNA, the CDR3 is TGTGCCAGCAGCCCTCTAGCGGAGTTCACAGATACGCAGTATTTT. The chain is built from TRBV7-2 and TRBJ2-3; 7 bases line up with TRBD2. Germline CDR1 is SGHTA and CDR2 is FQGNSA. V trimming: 5 bases; J trimming: 2 bases; junction bases outside the gene matches: 7. The CDR3 is 15 residues long.

This chain links TRBV20-1 with TRBJ1-2; unclear D gene. CDR3 size: 11 residues. The germline CDR1 and CDR2 sequences are DFQATT and SNEGSKA (reference sequence). The V and J ends lost 2 bases and 6 bases respectively, with 7 bases between them. The CDR3 reads CSARSRDGYTF. The CDR3 DNA sequence: TGCAGTGCTAGATCCCGGGATGGCTACACCTTC.

This clone appeared once. This sequence joins TRBV18 and TRBJ1-1, with D perhaps TRBD1 (6 bases). The V end lost 4 bases, the J end lost 2 bases, and 8 bases lay between the germline ends. CDR1 and CDR2 from the germline V gene are KGHSH and LQKENI. The CDR3 runs 13 residues. CDR3 sequence: CASSRTDNTEAFF. For the CDR3, the DNA is TGTGCCAGCTCACGGACAGATAACACTGAAGCTTTCTTT.

This clone was recorded once. The V gene is TRBV14, the J gene TRBJ2-7; 11 bases fit TRBD1. The CDR3 is 18 residues long. The germline CDR1 and CDR2 sequences are SGHDN and FVKESK. Unmatched junction bases numbered 13, after V lost 1 base and J lost 5 bases. Written as DNA, the CDR3 is TGTGCCAGCAGCCAAGGTCGCTTCCGTGGACAGGGGGCCGACGAGCAGTACTTC. This codes for CASSQGRFRGQGADEQYF.

Comment on this clone: The junction differs from germline at one of its ends, possibly a read error. The rearrangement joins TRBV5-1 to TRBJ2-7; D not resolved. The CDR3 is 12 amino acids. The germline V gene encodes CDR1 SGHRS and CDR2 YFSETQ. In DNA form, the CDR3 reads TGCGCCAGCTCAGGTGCTTCCTCCGAGCAGTACTTC. Translation gives CASSGASSEQYF.

The chain recombines TRBV24-1 with TRBJ2-1; 11 bases fit TRBD2. Germline-derived CDR1 and CDR2 are KGHDR and SFDVKD. This CDR3 has 17 amino acids. The J segment lost 3 bases and the V segment lost 3 bases, leaving 6 bases of the junction unmatched. The CDR3: CATSDRSGLAVYNEQFF. In nucleotides, the CDR3 is TGTGCCACCAGTGATCGCTCGGGACTAGCGGTCTACAATGAGCAGTTCTTC.

The chain has TRBV14 and TRBJ1-1; 9 nucleotides match TRBD1. V shed 3 bases, J shed 1 base, and the junction held 6 bases outside the gene matches. The CDR3 consists of 16 residues. Germline CDR1 reads SGHDN; CDR2 reads FVKESK. CDR3 residues: CASSHRTGAGNTEAFF. The CDR3 coding sequence is TGTGCCAGCAGCCATAGGACAGGGGCGGGGAACACTGAAGCTTTCTTT.

The rearrangement uses TRBV27 and TRBJ2-7, with D hard to call. The CDR3 spans 13 residues. Germline V gene lookup returns CDR1 MNHEY and CDR2 SMNVEV (reference sequence). V was trimmed by 5 bases and J by 11 bases, leaving 19 bases between them. CDR3 in DNA: TGTGCCAGCAGTCGAGGCCCCGCCGAGTGGGAGTACTTC. Protein sequence: CASSRGPAEWEYF.